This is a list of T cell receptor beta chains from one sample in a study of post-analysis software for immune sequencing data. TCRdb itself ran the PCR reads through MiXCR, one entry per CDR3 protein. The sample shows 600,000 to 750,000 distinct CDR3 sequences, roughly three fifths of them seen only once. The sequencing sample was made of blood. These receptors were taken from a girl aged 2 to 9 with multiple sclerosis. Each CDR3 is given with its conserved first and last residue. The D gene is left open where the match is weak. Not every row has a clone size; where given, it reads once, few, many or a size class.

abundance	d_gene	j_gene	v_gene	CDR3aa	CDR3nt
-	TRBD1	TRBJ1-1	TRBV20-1	CSATDRATEAFF	TGCAGTGCTACCGACAGGGCCACTGAAGCTTTCTTT
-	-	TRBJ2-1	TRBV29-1	CSARVDNEQFF	TGCAGCGCCCGTGTAGACAATGAGCAGTTCTTC
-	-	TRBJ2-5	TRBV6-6	CATLELGAKTQYF	TGTGCCACCCTGGAGTTGGGTGCCAAGACCCAGTACTTC
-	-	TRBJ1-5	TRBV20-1	CSASVGSGNQPQHF	TGCAGTGCTAGCGTAGGGTCTGGCAATCAGCCCCAGCATTTT
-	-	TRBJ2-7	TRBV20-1	CSARGRGGPRFYEQYF	TGCAGTGCTAGAGGGCGGGGCGGTCCCAGGTTCTACGAGCAGTACTTC
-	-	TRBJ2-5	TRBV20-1	CSARVPEETQYF	TGCAGTGCTAGGGTCCCAGAAGAGACCCAGTACTTC
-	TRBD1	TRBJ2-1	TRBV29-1	CSVEVGQGAMDEQFF	TGCAGCGTTGAAGTGGGGCAGGGGGCGATGGATGAGCAGTTCTTC
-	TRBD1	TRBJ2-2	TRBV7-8	CASSFSLDRVHTGELFF	TGTGCCAGCAGCTTCAGCCTTGACAGGGTCCACACCGGGGAGCTGTTTTTT
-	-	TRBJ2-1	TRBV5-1	CASSLEGGPPYNEQFF	TGCGCCAGCAGCTTGGAAGGGGGGCCTCCCTACAATGAGCAGTTCTTC
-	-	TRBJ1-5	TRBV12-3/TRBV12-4	CASSPQEHQPQHF	TGTGCCAGCAGCCCACAGGAACATCAGCCCCAGCATTTT
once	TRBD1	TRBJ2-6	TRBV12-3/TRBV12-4	CASSPDRGLTGANVLTF	TGTGCCAGCAGCCCGGACAGGGGGCTAACTGGGGCCAACGTCCTGACTTTC
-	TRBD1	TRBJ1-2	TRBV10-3	CAIRETGTGYGYTF	TGTGCCATCAGAGAGACCGGGACAGGCTATGGCTACACCTTC
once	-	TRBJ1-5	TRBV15	CATSYRWGLKQPQHF	TGTGCCACCAGCTACCGGTGGGGGCTGAAGCAGCCCCAGCATTTT
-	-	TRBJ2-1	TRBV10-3	CAISEGPAYNERFF	TGTGCCATCAGTGAGGGGCCCGCCTACAATGAGCGGTTCTTC